The clone carrying this T cell receptor (beta chain) was recorded many times. These data are taken from a study of identical twins. Trimming cost V 3 bases and J 5 bases, with 8 bases left between them. This CDR3 is 13 amino acids long. CDR1 and CDR2 (germline): SGHVS, FQNEAQ. TCRdb recomputed calls from the 5' RACE reads with MiXCR, one row per CDR3 protein. The profile shows approximately 300,000 distinct CDR3 sequences, less than 9.5% of them singletons. The same sample was also used in a study of yellow fever vaccine responses in identical twins.

The genes are TRBV7-8 and TRBJ2-1; D ambiguous. The clonotype comes from a woman between 18 and 29 years old in good health. Material: CD8+ T cells sorted from blood. CDR3 coding DNA: TGTGCCAGCAGCTTCTCCAGAGACAATGAGCAGTTCTTC. Amino acids: CASSFSRDNEQFF.